The 18 T cell receptor beta chains given below trace back to one sample, sequenced in a study of blood T cell repertoires in COVID-19. TCRdb's copy holds only in-frame clones and misses some; the assay was immunoSEQ multiplex PCR. Found here are fewer than 350,000 clones, roughly 90% of them singletons; the top ten hold roughly 5.2%. The sample comprised PBMCs or T cells enriched from blood (not recorded which). Every receptor here comes from a man between 60 and 75 years old who had recovered from COVID-19.

The V gene is TRBV7-9, the J gene TRBJ1-1; TRBD1 matches 7 bases. The CDR3 has 15 amino acids. V lost 5 bases to trimming and J lost 0 bases; unmatched junction nucleotides: 6. CDR1 and CDR2 (germline): SEHNR, FQNEAQ (reference sequence). The CDR3 reads CASSPAGTVNTEAFF. Here the CDR3 DNA reads TGTGCCAGCAGCCCCGCGGGGACAGTGAACACTGAAGCTTTCTTT.

This clone showed up just once. This chain links TRBV18 with TRBJ2-7; 9 bases line up with TRBD1. Germline V CDR1 and CDR2: KGHSH, LQKENI. This CDR3 is 15 amino acids long. After removal of 8 bases from V and 5 bases from J, the junction contained 13 bases not matched to a gene. The CDR3 loop reads CASPRPRQGDHEQYF. The CDR3 DNA follows: TGTGCCAGCCCCCGGCCGAGACAGGGGGACCACGAGCAGTACTTC. The whole variable domain, filled in from reference TRBV18 and TRBJ2-7, reads NAGVMQNPRHLVRRRGQEARLRCSPMKGHSHVYWYRQLPEEGLKFMVYLQKENIIDESGMPKERFSAEFPKEGPSILRIQQVVRGDSAAYFCASPRPRQGDHEQYFGPGTRLTVT.

The chain joins TRBV11-1 to TRBJ2-7, with 7 positions matching TRBD1. The CDR3 loop spans 14 amino acids. CDR1 SGHAT and CDR2 FQDESV come from the germline V gene (reference sequence). The V segment lost 5 bases and the J segment 0 bases; nucleotides outside the gene matches: 4. The CDR3 reads CASSVRGNSYEQYF. CDR3 in DNA: TGTGCCAGCAGCGTCAGGGGGAACTCCTACGAGCAGTACTTC.

The chain joins TRBV24-1 to TRBJ2-7; tentatively, D is TRBD2 (5 bases). Trimming took off 4 bases at V and 0 bases at J, with 9 bases between the two ends. The CDR3 runs 14 residues. Germline V gives CDR1 KGHDR, CDR2 SFDVKD. The CDR3 spells CATSEAEISYEQYF. In DNA, the CDR3 is TGTGCCACCAGTGAAGCGGAGATCTCCTACGAGCAGTACTTC.

The V gene is TRBV9, the J gene TRBJ1-6; a weak D match, TRBD1 (6 bases). The V and J ends lost 3 bases and 7 bases respectively, with 14 bases between them. Germline V lookup: CDR1 SGDLS, CDR2 YYNGEE. The CDR3 runs 15 residues. CDR3 region: CASSGGGARNSPLHF. The CDR3 nucleotides are TGTGCCAGCAGCGGGGGGGGCGCTCGAAATTCACCCCTCCACTTT.

This clone is a singleton in its sample. The CDR3 coding sequence is TGTGCCAGCAGCTTATCGGTTTCGGGACACCGTAACAATGAGCAGTTCTTC. Its protein is CASSLSVSGHRNNEQFF. The chain couples TRBV11-3 to TRBJ2-1, with a tentative D call TRBD1 (6 bases). Trimming removed 2 bases from V and 5 bases from J, with 19 bases in between. This CDR3 is built from 17 residues. CDR1 and CDR2 (germline): SGHNT, YENEEA. The variable domain in full, with the rest retrieved from reference TRBV11-3 and TRBJ2-1, is EAGVVQSPRYKIIEKKQPVAFWCNPISGHNTLYWYLQNLGQGPELLIRYENEEAVDDSQLPKDRFSAERLKGVDSTLKIQPAELGDSAVYLCASSLSVSGHRNNEQFFGPGTRLTVL.

The chain uses TRBV29-1 and TRBJ2-1, with TRBD1 identical over 11 bases. The trim removed 1 base at V and 4 bases at J, leaving 3 bases unmatched. This CDR3 comprises 15 residues. The V gene's germline CDR1 is SQVTM and CDR2 ANQGSEA. CDR3 protein: CSVEGGTGGYNEQFF. DNA of the CDR3: TGCAGCGTTGAAGGGGGGACAGGGGGTTACAATGAGCAGTTCTTC.

This clone was seen a few times. This chain connects TRBV5-5 to TRBJ1-2; D is ambiguous. Between the trimmed V and J ends, which lost 4 bases and 2 bases, there was a span of 9 bases. The CDR3 contains 13 residues. Looked up from germline, CDR1 is SGHKS and CDR2 is YYEKEE (reference sequence). CDR3 bases: TGTGCCAGCAGCCCAGACGGGAACTATGGCTACACCTTC. Protein: CASSPDGNYGYTF.

This chain joins TRBV11-2 and TRBJ2-1; perhaps TRBD2 as D (6 bases). V lost 3 bases and J lost 6, with 18 bases in between. The CDR3 totals 16 residues. In germline, CDR1 is SGHAT, CDR2 FQNNGV. CDR3 region: CASSFQTSRRRNEQFF. In DNA, the CDR3 is TGTGCCAGCAGCTTTCAGACTAGTCGACGGCGCAATGAGCAGTTCTTC.

The DNA of the CDR3 is TGTGCCAGCACCGACGGGACAGGGTTTACAGATACGCAGTATTTT. As protein: CASTDGTGFTDTQYF. The J gene is TRBJ2-3, the V gene TRBV27, with 9 bases aligning to TRBD1. The CDR3 sequence is 15 residues long. Germline V gene lookup returns CDR1 MNHEY and CDR2 SMNVEV (reference sequence). V shed 7 bases and J 3 bases; nucleotides not matched to a gene: 8.

V gene TRBV18 combines with J gene TRBJ2-7; 11 nucleotides agree with TRBD1. The V and J ends lost 1 base and 3 bases, in that order; junction bases with no gene match: 2. The CDR3 has 15 residues. Germline V gives CDR1 KGHSH, CDR2 LQKENI. The CDR3 region has the DNA TGTGCCAGCTCACCACGGGGACAGGGGGTCTACGAGCAGTACTTC. Amino acids: CASSPRGQGVYEQYF.

This clone is a singleton in its sample. This chain uses TRBV19 with TRBJ2-3; 9 bases map to TRBD1. This CDR3 region has 16 residues. V dropped 5 bases and J dropped 3; count of bases not matched to a gene: 9. Germline V gene lookup returns CDR1 LNHDA and CDR2 SQIVND (reference sequence). The CDR3 reads CASSAPGTGTTDTQYF. The DNA of the CDR3 is TGTGCCAGTAGTGCCCCCGGGACAGGGACTACAGATACGCAGTATTTT.

The rearrangement uses TRBV6-2 or TRBV6-3 and TRBJ1-5, with D possibly TRBD1 on 5 matching bases. V lost 3 bases and J 4 bases, leaving 10 bases between the germline ends. This CDR3 spans 14 amino acids. Germline CDR1 is MNHEY and CDR2 is SVGEGT. CDR3 nucleotides: TGTGCCAGCAGTTATAGTGGGGGGAATCAGCCCCAGCATTTT. Protein: CASSYSGGNQPQHF.

V and J are TRBV28 and TRBJ1-2, with a weak D call TRBD1 (5 bases). CDR3 length: 15 residues. V was cut by 2 bases and J by 4 bases, with 14 bases left in between. Germline CDR1 is MDHEN and CDR2 is SYDVKM. The chain's CDR3 is CASSLGAVQSYGYTF. The CDR3 DNA reads as TGTGCCAGCAGTTTAGGGGCAGTACAGAGCTATGGCTACACCTTC.

The V and J genes are TRBV19 and TRBJ1-2, with D tentatively TRBD1 (6 bases). Germline lookup yields CDR1 LNHDA and CDR2 SQIVND (reference sequence). The CDR3 has 12 residues. Trimming took 7 bases from V and 8 from J, leaving 14 bases between them. The CDR3 nucleotides are TGTGCCAGTAAAAACAGGGTGGAAGGCTACACCTTC. Protein sequence: CASKNRVEGYTF.

This chain links TRBV5-1 with TRBJ2-5; TRBD2 aligns across 12 bases. Per the germline V gene, CDR1 is SGHRS and CDR2 is YFSETQ. V lost 7 bases to trimming and J lost 3 bases; unmatched junction nucleotides: 4. The CDR3 spans 14 residues. The CDR3 loop is CASSSGREKETQYF. As DNA, the CDR3 is TGCGCCAGCTCTAGCGGGAGGGAAAAAGAGACCCAGTACTTC.

The V call is TRBV5-1, the J call TRBJ2-3; tentative D call: TRBD2 (5 bases). Germline lookup yields CDR1 SGHRS and CDR2 YFSETQ. The CDR3 totals 15 residues. V was cut by 4 bases and J by 0 bases, with 12 bases left in between. The DNA of the CDR3 is TGCGCCAGCAGCGTAGGACTTGCTAGCACAGATACGCAGTATTTT. It yields the protein CASSVGLASTDTQYF.

This chain links TRBV28 with TRBJ2-2; D may be TRBD2 (5 bases). The CDR3 extends over 15 amino acids. The germline CDR1 and CDR2 sequences are MDHEN and SYDVKM. V gave up 6 bases and J gave up 0 bases, with 11 bases separating them. CDR3 region: CASRPGSANTGELFF. The CDR3 DNA follows: TGTGCCAGCAGGCCGGGAAGTGCGAACACCGGGGAGCTGTTTTTT.